Presented here are 3 T cell receptor beta chains from one specimen sequenced in a study of cytomegalovirus exposure and HLA in healthy donors. The PCR had 60 Vbeta and 13 Jbeta primers. The repertoire was sequenced with immunoSEQ multiplex PCR; TCRdb's copy has only in-frame clones and lacks some. The profile shows 100,000 or so clones, 9.5% to 15% of them singletons. Sequencing was done on a sample of PBMCs. The receptor set was obtained from a man aged 35-49 years in good health and CMV-seropositive.

This chain uses TRBV7-9 with TRBJ2-7; tentative D call: TRBD1 (6 bases). V shed 5 bases and J shed 4 bases, with 15 bases lying between them. The germline gives CDR1 SEHNR, CDR2 FQNEAQ (reference sequence). This CDR3 spans 14 amino acids. CDR3 protein: CASSPGHAWYEQYF. In nucleotides, the CDR3 is TGTGCCAGCAGCCCGGGACACGCCTGGTACGAGCAGTACTTC. The full variable domain, in which reference TRBV7-9 and TRBJ2-7 provide the parts outside the CDR3, is DTGVSQNPRHKITKRGQNVTFRCDPISEHNRLYWYRQTLGQGPEFLTYFQNEAQLEKSRLLSDRFSAERPKGSFSTLEIQRTEQGDSAMYLCASSPGHAWYEQYFGPGTRLTVT.

This clone was picked up a small number of times. The gene calls are TRBV10-3 and TRBJ1-2; D is uncertain. Germline assignment: CDR1 ENHRY and CDR2 SYGVKD. The CDR3 covers 12 residues. The ends were cut back, 1 base at V and 4 bases at J, with 4 bases in the middle. The CDR3 nucleotides are TGTGCCATCAGTGAGTTGGCCTATGGCTACACCTTC. Translating gives CAISELAYGYTF.

Concerning this clone: The same CDR3 arises from other DNA sequences in this sample as well. This chain joins TRBV2 and TRBJ2-2; D gene ambiguous. Trimming took off 2 bases at V and 5 bases at J, with 12 bases between the two ends. Germline lookup yields CDR1 SNHLY and CDR2 FYNNEI. The CDR3 extends over 15 amino acids. CDR3 protein: CASSERPSGTGELFF. In DNA, the CDR3 is TGTGCCAGCAGTGAACGTCCTTCCGGTACCGGGGAGCTGTTTTTT.